This TCR beta chain is drawn from a study of blood T cell repertoires in COVID-19. Overall study: From T cells, B-cell-depleted T cells, or PBMCs came the material, which was cDNA or gDNA.

The repertoire was sequenced with immunoSEQ multiplex PCR; TCRdb's copy has only in-frame clones and lacks some. In the table there are 190,000 or so clones, approximately 88% of which are singletons. Participant reports of clinical history set cohort assignment. The CDR3 has 12 amino acids. V shed 5 bases and J shed 7 bases, with 8 bases lying between them. Sequenced input: PBMCs or T cells enriched from blood (not recorded which). The chain uses TRBV12-3 or TRBV12-4 and TRBJ2-2, with a weak D call TRBD1 (5 bases). The sequence derives from a woman under 30 who had recovered from COVID-19. CDR3 in DNA: TGTGCCAGCAGTACCAGGGTCGGGGAGCTGTTTTTT. Protein: CASSTRVGELFF.